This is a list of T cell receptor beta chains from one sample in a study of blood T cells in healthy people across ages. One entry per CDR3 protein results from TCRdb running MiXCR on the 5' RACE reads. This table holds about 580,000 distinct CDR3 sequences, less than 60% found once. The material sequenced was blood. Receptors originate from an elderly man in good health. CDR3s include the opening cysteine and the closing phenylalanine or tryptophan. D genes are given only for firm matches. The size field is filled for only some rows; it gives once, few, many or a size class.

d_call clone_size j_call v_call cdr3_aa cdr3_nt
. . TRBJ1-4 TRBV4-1 CASSQGGFGEKLFF TGCGCCAGCAGCCAAGGTGGTTTTGGTGAAAAACTGTTTTTT
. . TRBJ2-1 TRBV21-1 CASSPSGVSYNEQFF TGTGCCAGCAGTCCTAGCGGGGTCTCCTACAATGAGCAGTTCTTC
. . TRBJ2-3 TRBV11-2 CASSLEDGTDTQYF TGTGCCAGCAGCTTAGAGGACGGGACAGATACGCAGTATTTT
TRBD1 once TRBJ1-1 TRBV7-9 CASSYGQGSVMNTEAFF TGTGCCAGCAGCTACGGACAGGGTTCGGTTATGAACACTGAAGCTTTCTTT
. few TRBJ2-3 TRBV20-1 CSARASFSTDTQYF TGCAGTGCTAGAGCTTCATTTAGCACAGATACGCAGTATTTT
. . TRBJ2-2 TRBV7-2 CASTTSSAGELFF TGTGCCAGCACCACGAGCAGTGCCGGGGAGCTGTTTTTT
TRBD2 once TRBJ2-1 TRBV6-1 CASSGGGGWFNEQFF TGTGCCAGCAGCGGCGGGGGGGGATGGTTCAATGAGCAGTTCTTC
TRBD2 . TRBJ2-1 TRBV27 CASSPRFGDYLAQETQFF TGTGCCAGCAGTCCACGGTTTGGGGACTACCTCGCCCAAGAGACCCAGTTCTTC
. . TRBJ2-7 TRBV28 CASGSAYEQYF TGTGCCAGCGGGTCGGCCTACGAGCAGTACTTC
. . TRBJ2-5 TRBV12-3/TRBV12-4 CASSLRGDIEYF TGTGCCAGCAGTTTGAGAGGAGATATCGAGTACTTC
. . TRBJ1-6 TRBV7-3 CASRSGFGNSPLHF TGTGCCAGCAGGTCAGGGTTCGGGAATTCACCCCTCCACTTT
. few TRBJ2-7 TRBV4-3 CASSQGHRAPYEQYF TGCGCCAGCAGCCAAGGACACAGGGCCCCCTACGAGCAGTACTTC
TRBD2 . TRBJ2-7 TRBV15 CATSTGLAGEGEQYF TGTGCCACCAGCACGGGACTAGCGGGAGAAGGCGAGCAGTACTTC
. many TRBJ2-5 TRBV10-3 CAISTGPLRETQYF TGTGCCATCAGTACAGGGCCCCTGCGGGAGACCCAGTACTTC
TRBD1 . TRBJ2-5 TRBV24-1 CATSDPQTGIQETQYF TGTGCCACCAGTGATCCCCAGACAGGGATCCAAGAGACCCAGTACTTC
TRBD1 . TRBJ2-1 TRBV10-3 CAISRRQGDNEQFF TGTGCCATCAGCCGTAGACAGGGTGACAATGAGCAGTTCTTC
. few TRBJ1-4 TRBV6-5 CASGAGTSDEKLFF TGTGCCAGCGGCGCAGGGACGTCTGATGAAAAACTGTTTTTT
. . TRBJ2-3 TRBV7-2 CASSLEPGLTTDTQYF TGTGCCAGCAGCTTAGAGCCGGGACTCACCACAGATACGCAGTATTTT
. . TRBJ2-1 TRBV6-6 CASSPSFAGIKDNEQFF TGTGCCAGCAGTCCGTCCTTTGCCGGGATAAAGGACAATGAGCAGTTCTTC
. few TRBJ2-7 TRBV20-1 CSAPRGDEQYF TGCAGTGCCCCAAGGGGGGACGAGCAGTACTTC
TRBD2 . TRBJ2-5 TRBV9 CASSPQREGLGNEQYF TGTGCCAGCAGCCCCCAGCGGGAGGGACTGGGAAATGAGCAGTACTTC
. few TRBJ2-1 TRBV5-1 CASSLIQGSNEQFF TGCGCCAGCAGCTTAATACAGGGATCCAATGAGCAGTTCTTC
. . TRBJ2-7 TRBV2 CASSEREPSSYEQYF TGTGCCAGCAGTGAACGAGAACCCAGCTCCTACGAGCAGTACTTC
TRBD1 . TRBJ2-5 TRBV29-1 CSAKPGQLYQETQYF TGCAGCGCTAAACCGGGACAGCTGTACCAAGAGACCCAGTACTTC
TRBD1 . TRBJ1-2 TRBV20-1 CSATRDRGNYGYTF TGCAGTGCTACCCGGGACAGAGGCAACTATGGCTACACCTTC
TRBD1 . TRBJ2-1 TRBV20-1 CSARDATGVFYNEQFF TGCAGTGCTAGAGATGCCACAGGGGTATTCTACAATGAGCAGTTCTTC
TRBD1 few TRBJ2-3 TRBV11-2 CASSWPGTVGDTQYF TGTGCCAGCAGCTGGCCCGGGACAGTGGGAGATACGCAGTATTTT
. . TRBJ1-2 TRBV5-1 CASSRTGTYLPVGYTF TGCGCCAGCAGCAGAACCGGGACCTACCTACCGGTGGGCTACACCTTC
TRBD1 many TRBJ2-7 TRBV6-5 CASSSLTGGFYEQYF TGTGCCAGCAGTTCCCTGACAGGGGGCTTCTACGAGCAGTACTTC
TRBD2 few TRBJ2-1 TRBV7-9 CASTQGLAGGDEQFF TGTGCCAGCACCCAGGGACTAGCGGGCGGCGATGAGCAGTTCTTC
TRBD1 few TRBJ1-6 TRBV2 CASSGTGTTPPNSPLHF TGTGCCAGCAGTGGGACAGGGACGACGCCCCCAAATTCACCCCTCCACTTT
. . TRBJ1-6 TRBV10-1 CASSEAPADPYNSPLHF TGCGCCAGCAGTGAGGCCCCGGCAGACCCCTATAATTCACCCCTCCACTTT
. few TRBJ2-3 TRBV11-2 CASSFSGKPGTDTQYF TGTGCCAGCAGCTTTTCAGGGAAGCCAGGGACAGATACGCAGTATTTT
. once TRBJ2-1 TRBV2 CASSDQITAYNEQFF TGTGCCAGCAGCGACCAAATTACGGCCTACAATGAGCAGTTCTTC